This T cell receptor beta chain appears in the sequencing data of a study of blood T cell repertoires in COVID-19. Study summary: Acute and convalescent COVID-19 specimens originated in the United States, Italy and Spain. T cells, B-cell-depleted T cells, or PBMCs supplied cDNA or gDNA.

The V gene end was trimmed by 3 bases and the J gene end by 4 bases; junction bases not matched to a gene: 10. Germline V lookup: CDR1 SGHTA, CDR2 FQGNSA. This CDR3 is 16 amino acids long. Under the authors' procedure: Amplified reference gene primers provided the basis for estimating nucleated cell counts. Sequenced by immunoSEQ multiplex PCR; TCRdb stores in-frame clones only, minus some. The V and J calls and clone size are taken from that table; D and trimming were inferred from the DNA. This table has approximately 440,000 clones, 90% appearing once. Membership in each cohort depended on participant-reported clinical history.

The sample consisted of PBMCs or T cells enriched from blood (not recorded which). The TCR originated in a man between 18 and 29 years old who had recovered from COVID-19. The chain has TRBV7-2 and TRBJ2-3; 7 bases align to TRBD2. The CDR3 coding sequence is TGTGCCAGCAGCTTTGGTCGGCGGGAGTGGGCAGATACGCAGTATTTT. Amino acid sequence: CASSFGRREWADTQYF.